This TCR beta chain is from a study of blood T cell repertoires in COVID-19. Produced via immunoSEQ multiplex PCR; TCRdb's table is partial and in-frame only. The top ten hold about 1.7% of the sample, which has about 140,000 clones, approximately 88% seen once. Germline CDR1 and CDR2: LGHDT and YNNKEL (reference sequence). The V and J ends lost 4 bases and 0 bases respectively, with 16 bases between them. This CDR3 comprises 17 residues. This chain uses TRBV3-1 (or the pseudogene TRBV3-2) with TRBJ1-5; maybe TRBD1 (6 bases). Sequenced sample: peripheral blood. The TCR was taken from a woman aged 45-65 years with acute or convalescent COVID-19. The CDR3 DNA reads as TGTGCCAGCAGCCCATTTACTACAGGGCATAGCAATCAGCCCCAGCATTTT. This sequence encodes CASSPFTTGHSNQPQHF.